This T cell receptor beta chain was captured by sequencing in a study of cytomegalovirus exposure and HLA in healthy donors. Study outcomes and limitations: Association of a missense DCLRE1C variant with TCR beta V- and J-gene trimming was reported in a later analysis. Later on, analysis showed that most CMV-associated TCR beta chains appeared to be HLA-restricted. Presence/absence analyses rested on an assumption that sequencing depth was roughly uniform across donors. Indistinguishable V segments, including TRBV6-2 and TRBV6-3, were excluded.

The V end lost 8 bases, the J end lost 5 bases, and 15 bases lay between the germline ends. Looked up from germline, CDR1 is MNHNS and CDR2 is SASEGT. The CDR3 loop spans 14 amino acids. Remarks on this clone: Its antigen is unidentified.

PCR employed 60 Vbeta and 13 Jbeta primers. TCRdb's table, derived via immunoSEQ multiplex PCR, lists solely in-frame clones and lacks some. The sample gives some 210,000 clones, 70% to 80% of which show up once; 2.1% is in the top ten. The TCR sequence derives from a young woman in good health and CMV-seropositive. The material sequenced was PBMCs. This chain links TRBV6-1 with TRBJ1-4, with D possibly TRBD1 on 6 matching bases. The CDR3 DNA sequence: TGTGCCAGCGGACGCCGGGACAAAAATGAAAAACTGTTTTTT. Translation: CASGRRDKNEKLFF.